This entry is about one T cell receptor beta chain. Its antigen is as yet unknown. The data are from a study of T cell clonotyping in hematopoietic cell transplantation. Whole-study results and caveats: Broader posttransplant TCR repertoire diversity was predicted by graft donor and pretransplant recipient Inverse Simpson Index values. Few recipient clonotypes overlapped donors; over 95% were de novo at given depth. Without cell sorting, CD4 versus CD8 contributions remain unresolved. Recipient TCR diversity dropped after transplant; expanded clonotypes rose from day 30 to 180.

Germline V gene sequence: CDR1 MNHEY, CDR2 SVGAGI. V was pared by 6 bases and J by 5 bases, with 4 bases between. CDR3 length equals 11 residues. Measured with immunoSEQ multiplex PCR; TCRdb has only the in-frame clones, and not every one. The sample holds 15,000 to 20,000 clones, 80% to 90% seen once. The sample comprised peripheral blood mononuclear cells. The source is a woman aged 40-49 years in good health. Some clones in this sample may be carry-over from other donors' samples. This sequence joins TRBV6-5 and TRBJ1-4; D gene uncertain. CDR3 coding DNA: TGTGCCAGCAGGCTCAATGAAAAACTGTTTTTT. Protein: CASRLNEKLFF.